The 13 T cell receptor beta chains listed next were all sequenced from one sample in a study of OX40 agonist ivuxolimab in advanced cancers. Clones were read by immunoSEQ multiplex PCR, and TCRdb kept only the in-frame ones, dropping some. This table has about 31,000 clones, more than 75% appearing once. Sequences were derived from CD4+ or CD8+ T cells sorted from blood, sampled in a trial of the OX40 agonist ivuxolimab. Receptors originate from an adult with an advanced solid tumor such as melanoma, head and neck, liver or kidney cancer.

V usage is TRBV30 and J usage is TRBJ1-5; D ambiguous. Trimming removed 4 bases from V and 7 bases from J, with 11 bases in between. This CDR3 spans 12 amino acids. CDR1 and CDR2 from the germline V gene are GTSNPN and SVGIG (reference sequence). DNA of the CDR3: TGTGCCTGGACCCGTGGGTCACAGCCCCAGCATTTT. Translated, it gives CAWTRGSQPQHF.

The rearrangement joins TRBV19 to TRBJ1-2; maybe TRBD1 (5 bases). V was pared by 7 bases and J by 4 bases, with 10 bases between. The CDR3 contains 12 residues. CDR1 and CDR2 (germline): LNHDA, SQIVND (reference sequence). CDR3 amino acids: CASIGGSYGYTF. The DNA for the CDR3 is TGTGCCAGTATTGGGGGGAGCTATGGCTACACCTTC.

The chain couples TRBV9 to TRBJ1-2; no clear D gene. Germline V gene lookup returns CDR1 SGDLS and CDR2 YYNGEE. Trimming removed 2 bases at V and 4 bases at J, with 12 bases between. CDR3 length: 14 residues. The CDR3 spells CASSVEAFGYGYTF. CDR3 DNA: TGTGCCAGCAGCGTTGAGGCGTTCGGCTATGGCTACACCTTC.

V and J are TRBV7-3 and TRBJ2-5; TRBD2 matches 8 bases. Trimming took 0 bases from V and 1 from J; bases not matched to a gene: 1. The V gene's germline CDR1 is SGHTA and CDR2 FQGTGA. The length of the CDR3 is 15 residues. The CDR3 spells CASSLTGTSQETQYF. For the CDR3, the DNA is TGTGCCAGCAGCTTAACCGGGACTAGCCAAGAGACCCAGTACTTC.

This clone showed up just a few times. The V and J genes are TRBV5-4 and TRBJ2-7, with TRBD2 matching 9 bases. This CDR3 comprises 16 residues. The V gene end was trimmed by 1 base and the J gene end by 6 bases; junction bases not matched to a gene: 11. Germline V CDR1 and CDR2: SGHNT, YYREEE (reference sequence). The CDR3 is CASSLWSAGGPGEQYF. The CDR3 DNA reads as TGTGCCAGCAGCTTGTGGTCCGCGGGAGGGCCGGGCGAGCAGTACTTC.

This chain uses TRBV6-1 with TRBJ1-5, with D maybe TRBD1 (5 bases). Trimming removed 5 bases at V and 3 bases at J, with 14 bases between. This CDR3 is 15 amino acids long. Germline CDR1 is MNHNS and CDR2 is SASEGT. The CDR3 sequence is CASSLYGAPNQPQHF. CDR3 coding DNA: TGTGCCAGCAGTCTCTACGGGGCCCCCAATCAGCCCCAGCATTTT.

This clone was seen a single time. The chain carries TRBV4-1 and TRBJ2-3, with 9 bases that match TRBD1. The V and J ends lost 0 bases and 2 bases, in that order; junction bases with no gene match: 12. CDR3 length equals 19 residues. The germline CDR1 and CDR2 sequences are MGHRA and YSYEKL. The CDR3 here is CASSQEGIRDRATTDTQYF. The CDR3 bases are TGCGCCAGCAGCCAAGAAGGCATAAGGGACAGGGCTACCACAGATACGCAGTATTTT.

The chain combines TRBV5-4 with TRBJ1-2; D not certain. Germline CDR1 reads SGHNT; CDR2 reads YYREEE (reference sequence). The length of the CDR3 is 14 residues. The ends were cut back, 4 bases at V and 0 bases at J, with 10 bases in the middle. The CDR3 DNA reads TGTGCCAGCAGCCCGACACAAACTAACTATGGCTACACCTTC. Its translation is CASSPTQTNYGYTF.

The chain recombines TRBV5-1 with TRBJ1-1; no reliable D call. V lost 0 bases to trimming and J lost 1 base, with 7 bases between them. The CDR3 length is 14 residues. Germline CDR1 and CDR2: SGHRS and YFSETQ. CDR3 bases: TGCGCCAGCAGCTTGGCCTCAGGGAACACTGAAGCTTTCTTT. As protein: CASSLASGNTEAFF.

This sequence joins TRBV7-2 and TRBJ1-5; D is perhaps TRBD1 (6 bases). This CDR3 spans 15 amino acids. Germline V gives CDR1 SGHTA, CDR2 FQGNSA. Between the trimmed V and J ends, which lost 5 bases and 2 bases, there was a span of 13 bases. Here the CDR3 DNA reads TGTGCCAGCAGCCAACAGGGATTCGGCAATCAGCCCCAGCATTTT. This gives the protein CASSQQGFGNQPQHF. The variable domain in full, completed from reference TRBV7-2 and TRBJ1-5, reads GAGVSQSPSNKVTEKGKDVELRCDPISGHTALYWYRQSLGQGLEFLIYFQGNSAPDKSGLPSDRFSAERTGGSVSTLTIQRTQQEDSAVYLCASSQQGFGNQPQHFGDGTRLSIL.

V is TRBV6-6 and J is TRBJ2-2, with D unresolved. V lost 7 bases and J lost 6, with 9 bases in between. The CDR3 has 12 amino acids. Germline V lookup: CDR1 MNHNY, CDR2 SVGAGI (reference sequence). CDR3 sequence: CASNHSPGELFF. CDR3 coding DNA: TGTGCCAGCAATCACTCCCCCGGGGAGCTGTTTTTT.

This clone has just one count. J is TRBJ2-7 and V is TRBV5-6; 8 nucleotides match TRBD1. Germline CDR1 and CDR2: SGHDT and YYEEEE. V was pared by 3 bases and J by 3 bases, with 8 bases of the junction left unmatched. This CDR3 region has 15 residues. Here the CDR3 reads CASSSGQGRIYEQYF. The DNA for the CDR3 is TGTGCCAGCAGCTCCGGACAGGGTCGGATCTACGAGCAGTACTTC.

V gene TRBV5-4 combines with J gene TRBJ2-7, with TRBD2 identical over 7 bases. Germline V gene sequence: CDR1 SGHNT, CDR2 YYREEE (reference sequence). V was pared by 2 bases and J by 3 bases, with 2 bases of the junction left unmatched. CDR3 length: 13 residues. In nucleotides, the CDR3 is TGTGCCAGCAGCTTTCGGGGGGACTACGAGCAGTACTTC. Protein: CASSFRGDYEQYF.